Included here is one TCR beta chain sequence, with context. A read error may account for a junction end that differs from germline. The entry originates in a study of control samples from healthy donors and cancer patients. Sequenced by immunoSEQ multiplex PCR; TCRdb stores in-frame clones only, minus some. The sample lists about 160,000 clones; 96% were seen once. The germline V gene encodes CDR1 WSHSY and CDR2 SAAADI. The CDR3 is 15 amino acids. This chain joins TRBV10-2 and TRBJ2-5; TRBD2 matches 10 bases. The sequence was obtained from a woman aged 30 to 39 in good health. The material sequenced was blood. The CDR3 here is CASRKAGLAGEPQYF. DNA of the CDR3: TGCGCCAGCAGGAAAGCGGGGCTAGCGGGAGAGCCCCAGTACTTC.